Listed here are 29 T cell receptor beta chains from one sample, sequenced in a study of T cell changes during pregnancy in multiple sclerosis. Sequenced by immunoSEQ multiplex PCR; TCRdb stores in-frame clones only, minus some. The table records roughly 23,000 clones, 80% to 90% of them present only once. The sequencing used CD4+ T cells from peripheral blood mononuclear cells, collected in the first trimester of pregnancy. These receptors were collected from a female donor in good health, enrolled as a control in a pregnancy study.

The genes are TRBV5-1 and TRBJ2-3; D is unclear. Germline values: CDR1 SGHRS, CDR2 YFSETQ. Trimming took off 1 base at V and 0 bases at J, with 9 bases between the two ends. The CDR3 has 15 residues. Written as DNA, the CDR3 is TGCGCCAGCAGCTTGACACCGACTAGCACAGATACGCAGTATTTT. This encodes CASSLTPTSTDTQYF.

The rearrangement uses TRBV5-1 and TRBJ2-3, with 9 nucleotides matching TRBD1. The CDR3 consists of 16 residues. Germline V gene lookup returns CDR1 SGHRS and CDR2 YFSETQ. J lost 2 bases, V lost 0 bases, and 4 bases had no gene match. The CDR3 region has the DNA TGCGCCAGCAGCTTGGGAGGGACAGGGCACACAGATACGCAGTATTTT. Amino acid sequence: CASSLGGTGHTDTQYF.

This clone was observed once. The chain couples TRBV7-9 to TRBJ2-2; the D is unclear. Germline lookup yields CDR1 SEHNR and CDR2 FQNEAQ (reference sequence). Trimming took off 3 bases at V and 5 bases at J, with 13 bases between the two ends. This CDR3 region has 15 residues. The CDR3 region is CASSFQGAATGELFF. The CDR3 DNA is TGTGCCAGCAGCTTCCAAGGAGCTGCGACCGGGGAGCTGTTTTTT.

This clone was seen a single time. CDR3 bases: TGTGCCAGCAGCTTCCAGGGCACTGAAGCTTTCTTT. Residues: CASSFQGTEAFF. The V gene is TRBV7-8, the J gene TRBJ1-1, with D perhaps TRBD1 (5 bases). V gave up 3 bases and J gave up 4 bases, with 6 bases separating them. This CDR3 comprises 12 residues. CDR1 SGHVS and CDR2 FQNEAQ come from the germline V gene.

This chain joins TRBV5-4 and TRBJ2-5, with D possibly being TRBD2 (7 bases). Germline V gene data show CDR1 as SGHNT and CDR2 as YYREEE (reference sequence). V was clipped by 5 bases and J by 3 bases, with 14 bases between them. The length of the CDR3 is 14 residues. CDR3 DNA sequence: TGTGCCAGCAGGAGGGGGGGTGGGGAAGAGACCCAGTACTTC. Translating it yields CASRRGGGEETQYF.

The rearrangement links TRBV9 to TRBJ1-5; TRBD1 might be the D (5 bases). Germline-derived CDR1 and CDR2 are SGDLS and YYNGEE. This CDR3 region has 14 residues. The V end lost 3 bases, the J end lost 4 bases, and 11 bases lay between the germline ends. The CDR3 loop is CASSAQGLNQPQHF. CDR3 nucleotide sequence: TGTGCCAGCAGCGCCCAGGGTTTGAATCAGCCCCAGCATTTT. The variable domain in full, completed from reference TRBV9 and TRBJ1-5, reads DSGVTQTPKHLITATGQRVTLRCSPRSGDLSVYWYQQSLDQGLQFLIQYYNGEERAKGNILERFSAQQFPDLHSELNLSSLELGDSALYFCASSAQGLNQPQHFGDGTRLSIL.

In this sample, this clone turned up once. This chain links TRBV27 with TRBJ2-5; 7 bases fit TRBD1. CDR1 and CDR2 (germline): MNHEY, SMNVEV (reference sequence). Losses at the gene ends were 2 bases for V and 5 bases for J; bases not matched to a gene: 8. The CDR3 sequence is 15 residues long. The CDR3 region is CASSLGNRGRETQYF. CDR3 in DNA: TGTGCCAGCAGTTTAGGGAACAGGGGAAGGGAGACCCAGTACTTC.

J is TRBJ2-7 and V is TRBV5-4; 9 nucleotides line up with TRBD1. The trim removed 2 bases at V and 5 bases at J, leaving 2 bases unmatched. The CDR3 totals 13 residues. Looked up from germline, CDR1 is SGHNT and CDR2 is YYREEE (reference sequence). In DNA, the CDR3 is TGTGCCAGCAGCTTAACAGGGGGCAACGAGCAGTACTTC. Its protein product is CASSLTGGNEQYF.

The rearrangement links TRBV11-2 to TRBJ1-6; D gene ambiguous. Germline CDR1 reads SGHAT; CDR2 reads FQNNGV. Trimming took 0 bases from V and 10 from J, leaving 19 bases between them. This CDR3 has 17 amino acids. The DNA of the CDR3 is TGTGCCAGCAGCTTAGATTTAGGACCGGAACGGAGGTCACCCCTCCACTTT. Translated: CASSLDLGPERRSPLHF. The full variable domain, rest sourced from reference TRBV11-2 and TRBJ1-6, is EAGVAQSPRYKIIEKRQSVAFWCNPISGHATLYWYQQILGQGPKLLIQFQNNGVVDDSQLPKDRFSAERLKGVDSTLKIQPAKLEDSAVYLCASSLDLGPERRSPLHFGNGTRLTVT.

This chain connects TRBV4-2 to TRBJ1-4; D is unclear. Trimming took off 1 base at V and 6 bases at J, with 15 bases between the two ends. CDR1 LGHNA and CDR2 YNFKEQ come from the germline V gene. There are 16 residues in the CDR3. In DNA, the CDR3 is TGTGCCAGCAGCCAAGGATCGGGAAGCGGCTATGAAAAACTGTTTTTT. Translation gives CASSQGSGSGYEKLFF.

The gene calls are TRBV2 and TRBJ2-7, with D possibly being TRBD2 (6 bases). Per germline, CDR1 SNHLY and CDR2 FYNNEI. Trimming took off 6 bases at V and 4 bases at J, with 13 bases between the two ends. The CDR3 runs to 13 residues. The CDR3 here is CASRRLVRYEQYF. DNA of the CDR3: TGTGCCAGCAGGCGACTAGTCCGGTACGAGCAGTACTTC.

The J gene is TRBJ1-3, the V gene TRBV7-6; 9 positions match TRBD1. The V segment lost 5 bases and the J segment 0 bases; nucleotides outside the gene matches: 8. CDR3 size: 17 residues. From germline, CDR1 is SGHVS and CDR2 FNYEAQ. DNA of the CDR3: TGTGCCAGCAGCCCTACAGGGGGCATCGTCTCTGGAAACACCATATATTTT. It codes for CASSPTGGIVSGNTIYF.

The chain couples TRBV2 to TRBJ2-3; TRBD1 might be the D (6 bases). The V gene's germline CDR1 is SNHLY and CDR2 FYNNEI. V was shortened by 1 base and J by 9 bases, with 11 bases between the two germline ends. This CDR3 is built from 13 residues. The CDR3 sequence: CASSEEFRGTQYF. The CDR3 DNA reads TGTGCCAGCAGTGAAGAGTTCAGGGGAACGCAGTATTTT.

The chain employs TRBV9 and TRBJ2-7; tentative D call: TRBD2 (5 bases). This CDR3 has 14 amino acids. The V gene's germline CDR1 is SGDLS and CDR2 YYNGEE. The V end lost 1 base, the J end lost 6 bases, and 14 bases lay between the germline ends. Written as DNA, the CDR3 is TGTGCCAGCAGCGTATTTTTAGAGGGTTCCGAGCAGTACTTC. Translation: CASSVFLEGSEQYF.

The CDR3 here is CASSLDPGGGREAKNIQYF. DNA of the CDR3: TGCGCCAGCAGCTTGGACCCCGGGGGAGGGAGGGAGGCCAAAAACATTCAGTACTTC. The rearrangement joins TRBV5-1 to TRBJ2-4; TRBD2 matches at 7 bases. The germline CDR1 and CDR2 sequences are SGHRS and YFSETQ. Trimming took 0 bases from V and 1 from J; bases not matched to a gene: 13. The CDR3 spans 19 residues. Looking up the rest from reference TRBV5-1 and TRBJ2-4 gives the full variable domain: KAGVTQTPRYLIKTRGQQVTLSCSPISGHRSVSWYQQTPGQGLQFLFEYFSETQRNKGNFPGRFSGRQFSNSRSEMNVSTLELGDSALYLCASSLDPGGGREAKNIQYFGAGTRLSVL.

V gene TRBV7-3 combines with J gene TRBJ1-2; 9 bases match TRBD1. This CDR3 comprises 15 residues. J gave up 1 base and V 5 bases, and 5 bases lay outside the gene matches. Germline V CDR1 and CDR2: SGHTA, FQGTGA. The CDR3 DNA reads as TGTGCCAGCAGCAAGACAGGGGGAAATAACTATGGCTACACCTTC. This sequence encodes CASSKTGGNNYGYTF. The whole variable domain, filled in from reference TRBV7-3 and TRBJ1-2, reads GAGVSQTPSNKVTEKGKYVELRCDPISGHTALYWYRQSLGQGPEFLIYFQGTGAADDSGLPNDRFFAVRPEGSVSTLKIQRTERGDSAVYLCASSKTGGNNYGYTFGSGTRLTVV.

This chain joins TRBV6-1 and TRBJ2-3; no firm D call. V lost 3 bases and J 4 bases, leaving 5 bases between the germline ends. The CDR3 runs 12 residues. Germline CDR1 and CDR2: MNHNS and SASEGT. The CDR3 nucleotides read TGTGCCAGCAGTGATTTCTCAGATACGCAGTATTTT. It yields the protein CASSDFSDTQYF.

The rearrangement links TRBV5-1 to TRBJ2-7; D gene uncertain. Trimming stripped 4 bases from V and 0 bases from J, with 14 bases between. Per germline, CDR1 SGHRS and CDR2 YFSETQ. The CDR3 is 15 residues long. CDR3: CASSPLDSSSYEQYF. In DNA form, the CDR3 reads TGCGCCAGCAGCCCTCTCGACTCTAGCTCCTACGAGCAGTACTTC.

By sample share, this clone is medium-sized. This chain links TRBV7-9 with TRBJ1-2, with 9 bases identical to TRBD1. The CDR3 has 13 residues. V trimming: 5 bases; J trimming: 6 bases; junction bases outside the gene matches: 4. Germline V gene sequence: CDR1 SEHNR, CDR2 FQNEAQ (reference sequence). In nucleotides, the CDR3 is TGTGCCAGCAGCCGGGACAGGGCCGATGGCTACACCTTC. Translated: CASSRDRADGYTF.

The chain recombines TRBV6-1 with TRBJ1-1, with TRBD1 identical over 9 bases. The germline CDR1 and CDR2 sequences are MNHNS and SASEGT. The V segment lost 7 bases and the J segment 1 base; nucleotides outside the gene matches: 7. CDR3 length: 15 amino acids. In DNA form, the CDR3 reads TGTGCCAGCACCAGGACAGGGGCTTGGAACACTGAAGCTTTCTTT. This sequence encodes CASTRTGAWNTEAFF.

The CDR3 coding sequence is TGTGCCAGCAGTCAGACTAGCGGGGGTTCCTACGAGCAGTACTTC. As protein: CASSQTSGGSYEQYF. V gene TRBV2 combines with J gene TRBJ2-7; 12 bases agree with TRBD2. The CDR3 extends over 15 amino acids. J was trimmed by 1 base and V by 5 bases; bases with no gene match: 3. The germline CDR1 and CDR2 sequences are SNHLY and FYNNEI.

This clone was detected once. The chain combines TRBV19 with TRBJ2-3, with 9 nucleotides matching TRBD2. There are 17 residues in the CDR3. Looked up from germline, CDR1 is LNHDA and CDR2 is SQIVND (reference sequence). J was trimmed by 0 bases and V by 3 bases; bases with no gene match: 7. The CDR3: CASSMPGLATSTDTQYF. The DNA for the CDR3 is TGTGCCAGTAGTATGCCGGGACTAGCCACTAGCACAGATACGCAGTATTTT. The full variable domain, its missing parts supplied by reference TRBV19 and TRBJ2-3, is DGGITQSPKYLFRKEGQNVTLSCEQNLNHDAMYWYRQDPGQGLRLIYYSQIVNDFQKGDIAEGYSVSREKKESFPLTVTSAQKNPTAFYLCASSMPGLATSTDTQYFGPGTRLTVL.

V gene TRBV15 combines with J gene TRBJ2-1, with TRBD2 as a possible D gene (6 bases). V lost 1 base and J lost 2, with 12 bases in between. The CDR3 length is 16 residues. The germline V gene has CDR1 LNHNV and CDR2 YYDKDF (reference sequence). The CDR3 DNA is TGTGCCACCAGCAGAGGCCTAGCGCGCACCTACAATGAGCAGTTCTTC. Translation: CATSRGLARTYNEQFF.

The chain employs TRBV27 and TRBJ1-1; D gene unclear. The CDR3 runs to 15 residues. Between the trimmed V and J ends, which lost 4 bases and 1 base, there was a span of 13 bases. Germline V gene lookup returns CDR1 MNHEY and CDR2 SMNVEV (reference sequence). Here the CDR3 reads CASSSLGAGNTEAFF. The CDR3 DNA is TGTGCCAGCAGTTCACTAGGAGCAGGGAACACTGAAGCTTTCTTT.

The chain carries TRBV6-6 and TRBJ1-1; 8 nucleotides align to TRBD1. The CDR3 spans 14 residues. Trimming cost V 2 bases and J 11 bases; bases outside gene matches: 10. CDR1 is MNHNY and CDR2 is SVGAGI in the germline V gene (reference sequence). CDR3 DNA: TGTGCCAGCAGTTACCCTTCAGGGGGCGAAGATGCTTTCTTT. It codes for CASSYPSGGEDAFF.

On this clone itself: This may arise from a read error, as a much more abundant clone is one base away. The rearrangement joins TRBV18 to TRBJ1-1; D remains ambiguous. Looked up from germline, CDR1 is KGHSH and CDR2 is LQKENI. The CDR3 loop spans 14 amino acids. The CDR3 protein is CANSPLPGNTEAFF. CDR3 sequence (DNA): TGTGCCAACTCACCCCTCCCGGGTAACACTGAAGCTTTCTTT.

This rearrangement joins TRBV19 to TRBJ2-1; 9 bases agree with TRBD1. The CDR3 loop spans 13 amino acids. V shed 5 bases, J shed 10 bases, and the junction held 6 bases outside the gene matches. The V gene's germline CDR1 is LNHDA and CDR2 SQIVND (reference sequence). DNA for the CDR3: TGTGCCAGTAGTTGGGGACAGGGACGCGAGCAGTTCTTC. Translation gives CASSWGQGREQFF.

This clone was found once. The rearrangement uses TRBV11-3 and TRBJ2-1; possibly TRBD2 for D (5 bases). The CDR3 contains 12 residues. V was trimmed by 4 bases and J by 8 bases, leaving 9 bases between them. The germline V gene encodes CDR1 SGHNT and CDR2 YENEEA. CDR3 protein: CASSSGWDEQFF. CDR3 DNA sequence: TGTGCCAGCAGCTCGGGGTGGGATGAGCAGTTCTTC.

This clone was observed once. CDR3 sequence (DNA): TGTGCCAGCAGTCAGACAGGGATCTATGGCTACACCTTC. As protein: CASSQTGIYGYTF. The rearrangement joins TRBV28 to TRBJ1-2, with 7 positions matching TRBD1. Germline assignment: CDR1 MDHEN and CDR2 SYDVKM. Germline trimming cut 5 bases from V and 4 bases from J; bases unmatched to any gene: 4. The CDR3 extends over 13 amino acids.